This T cell receptor (beta chain) emerged from a study of T cell responses to AZD1222 COVID-19 vaccine. A note on this clone: Its antigen remains unknown.

Assay: immunoSEQ multiplex PCR; the TCRdb copy retains only in-frame clones and omits some. The data show roughly 100,000 clones, roughly 90% seen once. General study results and limits: Vaccine-associated CD4 TCRs ranged over spike, dominating at 160-218 and 743-854. Just a handful of people given AZD1222 tested seropositive at baseline. The sample set comprised mostly white British donors with more females, and clonal diversity was possibly underestimated.

The germline V gene encodes CDR1 MRHNA and CDR2 SNTAGT. Unmatched junction bases numbered 12, after V lost 6 bases and J lost 9 bases. CDR3 length: 15 amino acids. J is TRBJ2-1 and V is TRBV6-4; 9 positions match TRBD2. This clonotype originated in an adult in good health. The sequencing here drew on peripheral blood, taken on day 0 of AZD1222 vaccination. CDR3 in amino acids: CASSLARTSVSEQFF. CDR3 in DNA: TGTGCCAGCAGCCTAGCCCGGACTAGCGTCAGTGAGCAGTTCTTC.